The 7 T cell receptor beta chains in this list originate from one sample, sequenced in a study of blood T cell repertoires in COVID-19 (dated by TCRdb to 2020 to 2021). Receptor amplification or capture employed the immunoSEQ multiplex PCR assay. TCRdb took over this immuneACCESS table, retaining in-frame rearrangements with V and J assigned. Such tables are incomplete; in checked studies, under half of the missing clones stem from an unresolved V gene, and the remainder is unexplained. The sample table contains hundreds of thousands of clones; only one count was recorded for about 91% of them. Over 6% of the sample is held by the ten biggest clonotypes. The sequencing input was peripheral blood. These receptors were taken from a woman under 40 who had recovered from COVID-19.

CDR3 bases: TGTGCCACCAGTGATACCGGGACAGGGCCCTTAGTGCCCCAGCATTTT. Its translation is CATSDTGTGPLVPQHF. This rearrangement joins TRBV24-1 to TRBJ1-5; 9 bases line up with TRBD1. Per germline, CDR1 KGHDR and CDR2 SFDVKD. This CDR3 has 16 residues. Losses at the gene ends were 3 bases for V and 9 bases for J; bases not matched to a gene: 11.

The chain employs TRBV21-1 and TRBJ2-2; the DNA was not used to check the table's D call, TRBD1. TRBV21-1 is noted as a pseudogene. CDR3 length equals 16 residues. The CDR3 sequence: CASSSRGQGNTGELFF. The CDR3 nucleotides read TGTGCCAGCAGCAGCCGCGGACAGGGGAACACCGGGGAGCTGTTTTTT.

V is TRBV19 and J is TRBJ1-6; 7 bases are shared with TRBD1. CDR3 length equals 17 residues. Germline V gene sequence: CDR1 LNHDA, CDR2 SQIVND (reference sequence). After removal of 4 bases from V and 6 bases from J, the junction contained 12 bases not matched to a gene. The CDR3 DNA is TGTGCCAGTAGTAGGACAGGCGCGCAAAGGCCTAATTCACCCCTCCACTTT. Protein sequence: CASSRTGAQRPNSPLHF.

The V and J genes are TRBV7-3 and TRBJ2-1, with D possibly TRBD1 on 5 matching bases. Germline CDR1 and CDR2: SGHTA and FQGTGA. V lost 2 bases and J 7 bases, leaving 27 bases between the germline ends. The CDR3 runs to 19 residues. CDR3 residues: CASSLQRTIGATEGNEQFF. CDR3 coding DNA: TGTGCCAGCAGCTTACAACGCACGATAGGGGCTACCGAAGGGAATGAGCAGTTCTTC.

The CDR3 nucleotides are TGTGCCAGCAGCTCCCCCCAAGCTACCTACGAGCAGTACTTC. Protein sequence: CASSSPQATYEQYF. The chain links TRBV5-4 to TRBJ2-7; D ambiguous. Germline V gene lookup returns CDR1 SGHNT and CDR2 YYREEE (reference sequence). The V end lost 3 bases, the J end lost 2 bases, and 12 bases lay between the germline ends. The CDR3 is 14 amino acids.

The DNA of the CDR3 is TGTGCCAGCTCAGGGCAGGGGGCGAGCTCTGGAAACACCATATATTTT. Translated: CASSGQGASSGNTIYF. The chain employs TRBV18 and TRBJ1-3; TRBD1 matches at 8 bases. The length of the CDR3 is 16 residues. Germline V gene data show CDR1 as KGHSH and CDR2 as LQKENI. V gave up 5 bases and J gave up 0 bases; unmatched junction bases: 6.

This chain uses TRBV7-2 with TRBJ2-2; 11 nucleotides match TRBD2. CDR3 size: 15 residues. The V segment lost 5 bases and the J segment 7 bases; nucleotides outside the gene matches: 6. CDR1 is SGHTA, CDR2 FQGNSA, per germline. CDR3 bases: TGTGCCAGCAGCCCGGGACTAGCGGTAAACGGGGAGCTGTTTTTT. As protein: CASSPGLAVNGELFF.